Shown below are 8 T cell receptor beta chains from a single sample sequenced in a study of cytomegalovirus exposure and HLA in healthy donors. The PCR was carried out with 60 Vbeta primers and 13 Jbeta primers. Clones were sequenced by immunoSEQ multiplex PCR, and TCRdb holds only the in-frame ones, with some missing. The sample consists of around 80,000 clones, nearly 80% of them appearing once. The sample taken for sequencing was PBMCs. These receptor sequences come from a man aged 35 to 55 in good health and CMV-seronegative.

The gene calls are TRBV7-9 and TRBJ2-3; TRBD2 agrees at 8 bases. Germline V CDR1 and CDR2: SEHNR, FQNEAQ (reference sequence). The CDR3 consists of 15 residues. V shed 5 bases, J shed 1 base, and the junction held 5 bases outside the gene matches. The CDR3 DNA reads TGTGCCAGCAGCCTCGGGGGGGGACGCACAGATACGCAGTATTTT. This codes for CASSLGGGRTDTQYF.

Worth noting for this clone: The junction shows a germline mismatch at one end, possibly a read error. The chain links TRBV7-7 to TRBJ1-5, with D perhaps TRBD1 (6 bases). This CDR3 has 13 residues. The germline CDR1 and CDR2 sequences are SSHAT and FNYEAQ (reference sequence). This chain's CDR3 is CASSLVQGQPQHF. The DNA of the CDR3 is TGTGCTAGCAGCTTGGTCCAGGGGCAGCCCCAGCATTTT.

V and J are TRBV6-1 and TRBJ2-3; TRBD2 is a possible D gene (6 bases). This CDR3 has 16 amino acids. Germline values: CDR1 MNHNS, CDR2 SASEGT. Trimming removed 1 base from V and 3 bases from J, with 14 bases in between. Here the CDR3 DNA reads TGTGCCAGCAGTGAAGGTCTGGGACGGGGGACAGATACGCAGTATTTT. This gives the protein CASSEGLGRGTDTQYF.

V gene TRBV10-3 combines with J gene TRBJ2-7; 12 nucleotides match TRBD2. V lost 6 bases, J lost 4 bases, and 7 bases stayed unmatched. Germline lookup yields CDR1 ENHRY and CDR2 SYGVKD. CDR3 size: 15 residues. In DNA form, the CDR3 reads TGTGCCATCAGAAGTGTGGGACTAGCGGGTTACGAGCAGTACTTC. It specifies CAIRSVGLAGYEQYF.

The chain has TRBV4-2 and TRBJ2-3, with 12 bases identical to TRBD2. Losses at the gene ends were 4 bases for V and 2 bases for J; bases not matched to a gene: 7. CDR1 and CDR2 from the germline V gene are LGHNA and YNFKEQ. The length of the CDR3 is 17 residues. CDR3 region: CASSPRTSGTPTDTQYF. For the CDR3, the DNA is TGTGCCAGCAGCCCCCGGACTAGCGGGACCCCCACAGATACGCAGTATTTT.

The chain combines TRBV28 with TRBJ2-3, with a tentative D call TRBD2 (6 bases). The germline V gene encodes CDR1 MDHEN and CDR2 SYDVKM. This CDR3 has 16 amino acids. V was cut by 5 bases and J by 0 bases, with 15 bases left in between. The CDR3 DNA follows: TGTGCCAGCAGTCCCCCGGGACTTTCTAGCACAGATACGCAGTATTTT. Encoded protein: CASSPPGLSSTDTQYF.

V gene TRBV5-4 combines with J gene TRBJ2-5; no clear D. The CDR3 loop spans 15 amino acids. Germline CDR1 SGHNT, CDR2 YYREEE (reference sequence). V lost 4 bases and J lost 0, with 13 bases in between. The CDR3 bases are TGTGCCAGCAGCCAAGAGGCTGCGTACCAAGAGACCCAGTACTTC. Translation gives CASSQEAAYQETQYF.

This rearrangement joins TRBV7-6 to TRBJ2-1, with a weak D call TRBD2 (7 bases). Germline CDR1 is SGHVS and CDR2 is FNYEAQ. V lost 1 base and J 0 bases, leaving 16 bases between the germline ends. This CDR3 region has 18 residues. The CDR3 DNA reads as TGTGCCAGCAGCTTAGTAGGGGGGGCCTCCAACTCCTACAATGAGCAGTTCTTC. Translation: CASSLVGGASNSYNEQFF.